This TCR beta chain was retrieved from a study of monozygotic twins with inflammatory bowel disease (dated by TCRdb to about 2019). At the level of the whole study: A total of approximately 28 monozygotic twin pairs were included in the full study, comprising nine German pairs (four IBD-concordant, five IBD-discordant) and 19 IBD-discordant Danish pairs. The search for disease-associated traits relied mainly on comparing, within discordant pairs, IBD patients with their genetically identical healthy co-twins. Each individual had, on average, about 151 000 unique TCRalpha sequences and 181 000 unique TCRbeta sequences available for analysis.

The CDR3 contains 14 residues, cysteine and phenylalanine counted. Only the protein sequence is given. From a lookup of the germline V gene (reference sequence), CDR1 and CDR2 are DFQATT and SNEGSKA. A roughly 2.4 ml peripheral blood sample was drawn into PAXgene tubes per donor and stored at -80°C. Total RNA was isolated from whole blood with the PAXgene blood miRNA kit on an automated QIAcube, without T cell sorting. Deep TCRalpha and TCRbeta repertoire profiling with unique molecular barcoding was performed on peripheral blood of monozygotic twin pairs concordant or discordant for inflammatory bowel disease. For every twin pair, smoking habits were documented, and each individual was categorised as a current, former or never smoker. The library was prepared using 5' RACE. Each TCR library was prepared from around 3.5 ug of total RNA. cDNA was synthesized with SMARTScribe reverse transcriptase in eight separate reactions per sample. During cDNA synthesis, template switching was used to introduce unique molecular identifiers that contained a 6-nucleotide sample barcode. TCRalpha and TCRbeta cDNA was amplified by two nested PCRs of around 15 and 9 cycles, with bead purification after each PCR. Before amplification, cDNA was treated with uracil DNA-glycosylase and purified using the QIAquick PCR purification kit. The second PCR added Illumina TruSeq-compatible adapters along with sample-specific barcodes. TapeStation and Qubit were used to check library quality and concentration, and roughly 5.5 ng of each library was pooled. Sequencing of the pooled libraries was done on an Illumina HiSeq2500 single-index Rapid Run using custom sequencing primers and 2 x 100 bp reads. The published analysis was carried out like this. MiGEC version 1.2.6 was used for UMI-based consensus assembly, which corrected PCR and sequencing errors. MiXCR version 2.1.1 was used for V(D)J alignment, clonotype assembly and CDR3 extraction. Gene usage, clonotype sharing and MAIT/NKT TCR abundance were normalised by analysing the top 1000, 10 000 and 20 000 clonotypes per sample. Diversity was computed as the inverse Simpson index with the vegan R package after downsampling to 27 000 UMIs. Paired Mann-Whitney U tests on discordant twin pairs were used, with Benjamini-Hochberg multiple-testing correction. TCRdb reprocessed the public reads and reports one entry per CDR3 protein sequence, without DNA. V and J calls and clone size were set by TCRdb, not the authors. The sample's records list approximately 330,000 distinct CDR3 sequences. The top ten clones comprise around 2% of the sample.

In regard to this clonotype: The clone's antigen remains unknown.

Overall study results and their limits: No single strong signal or clonotype linked to IBD turned up in the results, so the idea that one exists was not supported. A decrease in TCRbeta repertoire diversity, as measured by inverse Simpson index, was observed in IBD patients compared with their healthy co-twins. The analysis was unable to tell apart different T cell subtypes. Differing immunosuppressive treatments among patients may have added background noise and inter-individual variability to the repertoires. Fewer clonotypes were shared with other individuals by IBD patients than by healthy twins, most markedly in patients showing signs of disease activity. Concordant and discordant twins showed no difference in repertoire similarity, possibly because of limited statistical power.

This chain is built from TRBV20-1 and TRBJ2-7; TCRdb calls TRBD1, which cannot be checked without DNA. The specimen sequenced was blood. The receptor comes from a human donor with ulcerative colitis or Crohn's disease, or a healthy co-twin of an affected twin (not recorded which). The CDR3 in this case is CSARGTVRDDEQYF.